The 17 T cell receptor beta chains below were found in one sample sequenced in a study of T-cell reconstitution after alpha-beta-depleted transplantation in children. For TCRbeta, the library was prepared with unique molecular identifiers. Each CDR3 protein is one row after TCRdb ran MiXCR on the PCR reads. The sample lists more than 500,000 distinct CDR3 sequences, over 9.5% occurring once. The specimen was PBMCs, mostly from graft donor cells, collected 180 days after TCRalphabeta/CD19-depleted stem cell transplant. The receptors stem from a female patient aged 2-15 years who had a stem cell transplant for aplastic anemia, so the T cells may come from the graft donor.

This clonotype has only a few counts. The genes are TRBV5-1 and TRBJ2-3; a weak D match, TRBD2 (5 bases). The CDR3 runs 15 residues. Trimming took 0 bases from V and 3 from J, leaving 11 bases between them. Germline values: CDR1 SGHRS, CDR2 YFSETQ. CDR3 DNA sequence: TGCGCCAGCAGCTTGGAGTCTAGCCTGACAGATACGCAGTATTTT. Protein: CASSLESSLTDTQYF.

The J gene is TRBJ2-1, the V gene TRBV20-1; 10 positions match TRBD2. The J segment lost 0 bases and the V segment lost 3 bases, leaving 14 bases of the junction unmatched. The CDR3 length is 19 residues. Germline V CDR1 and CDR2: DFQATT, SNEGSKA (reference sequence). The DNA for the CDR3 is TGCAGTGCTAGGGATAGAACTAGCGGGACCCATAGCTCCTACAATGAGCAGTTCTTC. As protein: CSARDRTSGTHSSYNEQFF.

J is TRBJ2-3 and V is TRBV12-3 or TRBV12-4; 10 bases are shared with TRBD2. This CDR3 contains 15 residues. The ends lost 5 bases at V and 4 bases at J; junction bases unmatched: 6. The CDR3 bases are TGTGCCAGCAGTCCCAGCGGGAGGGCATCAGATACGCAGTATTTT. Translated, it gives CASSPSGRASDTQYF.

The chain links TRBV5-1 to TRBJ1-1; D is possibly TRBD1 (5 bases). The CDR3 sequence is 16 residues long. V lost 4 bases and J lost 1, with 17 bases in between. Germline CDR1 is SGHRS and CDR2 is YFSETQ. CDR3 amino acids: CASSRRTSGPNTEAFF. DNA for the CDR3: TGCGCCAGCAGCCGCAGAACTTCAGGGCCGAACACTGAAGCTTTCTTT.

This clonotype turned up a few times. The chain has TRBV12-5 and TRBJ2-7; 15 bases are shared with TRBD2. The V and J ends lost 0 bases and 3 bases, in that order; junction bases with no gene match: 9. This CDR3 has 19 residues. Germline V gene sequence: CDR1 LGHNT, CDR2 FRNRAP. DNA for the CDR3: TGTGCTAGTGGTTTGGTACCCGGGACTAGCGGGAGGACCGACTACGAGCAGTACGTC. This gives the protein CASGLVPGTSGRTDYEQYV.

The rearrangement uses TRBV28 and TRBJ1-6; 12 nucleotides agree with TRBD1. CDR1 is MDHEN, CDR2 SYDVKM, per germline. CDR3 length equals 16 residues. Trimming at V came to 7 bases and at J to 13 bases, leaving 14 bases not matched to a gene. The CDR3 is CASTFPNAGTGGPLHF. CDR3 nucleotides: TGTGCCAGCACCTTCCCGAACGCCGGGACAGGGGGCCCCCTCCACTTT.

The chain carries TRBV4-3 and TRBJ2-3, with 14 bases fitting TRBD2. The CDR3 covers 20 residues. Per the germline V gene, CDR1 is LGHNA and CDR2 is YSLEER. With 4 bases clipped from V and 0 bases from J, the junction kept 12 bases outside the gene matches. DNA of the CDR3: TGCGCCAGCAGCCGCCGACTAGCGGGAGGGCCGGAATCTAGCACAGATACGCAGTATTTT. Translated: CASSRRLAGGPESSTDTQYF.

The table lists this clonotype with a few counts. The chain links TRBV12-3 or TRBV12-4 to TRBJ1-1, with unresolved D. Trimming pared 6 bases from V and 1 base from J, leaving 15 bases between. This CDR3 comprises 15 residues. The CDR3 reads CASSQRRKGNTEAFF. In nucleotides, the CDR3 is TGTGCCAGCAGCCAAAGACGAAAAGGGAACACTGAAGCTTTCTTT.

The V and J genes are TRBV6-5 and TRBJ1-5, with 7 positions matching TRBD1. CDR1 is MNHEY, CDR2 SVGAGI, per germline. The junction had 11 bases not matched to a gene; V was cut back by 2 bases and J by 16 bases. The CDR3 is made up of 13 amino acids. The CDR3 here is CASSYGGQSSLHF. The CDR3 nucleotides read TGTGCCAGCAGTTACGGGGGACAGTCGAGCCTACATTTT.

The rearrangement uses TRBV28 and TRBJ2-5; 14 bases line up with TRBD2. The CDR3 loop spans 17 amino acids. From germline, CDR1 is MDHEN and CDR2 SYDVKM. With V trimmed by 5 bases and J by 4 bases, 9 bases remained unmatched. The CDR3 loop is CASSPGTSGRISETQYF. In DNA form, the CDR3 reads TGTGCCAGCAGTCCCGGGACTAGCGGGAGAATTTCAGAGACCCAGTACTTC. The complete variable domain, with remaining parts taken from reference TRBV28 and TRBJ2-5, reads DVKVTQSSRYLVKRTGEKVFLECVQDMDHENMFWYRQDPGLGLRLIYFSYDVKMKEKGDIPEGYSVSREKKERFSLILESASTNQTSMYLCASSPGTSGRISETQYFGPGTRLLVL.

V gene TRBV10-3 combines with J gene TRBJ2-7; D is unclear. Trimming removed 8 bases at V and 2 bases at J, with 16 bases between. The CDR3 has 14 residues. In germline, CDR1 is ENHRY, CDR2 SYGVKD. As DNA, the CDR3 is TGTGCCATCGGTTCAGCCATCTCGACCTACGAGCAGTACTTC. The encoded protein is CAIGSAISTYEQYF.

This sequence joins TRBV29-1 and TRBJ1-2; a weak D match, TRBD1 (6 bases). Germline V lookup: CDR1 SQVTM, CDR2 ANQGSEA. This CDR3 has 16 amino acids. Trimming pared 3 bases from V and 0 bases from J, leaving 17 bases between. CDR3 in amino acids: CSVDAPRGLANYGYTF. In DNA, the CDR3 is TGCAGCGTTGACGCCCCGCGGGGGCTAGCTAACTATGGCTACACCTTC.

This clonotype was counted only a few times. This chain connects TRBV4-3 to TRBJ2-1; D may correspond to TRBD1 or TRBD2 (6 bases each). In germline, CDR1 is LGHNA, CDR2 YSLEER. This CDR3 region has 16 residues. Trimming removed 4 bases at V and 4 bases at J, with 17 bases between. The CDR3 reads CASSRSEGVLYNEQFF. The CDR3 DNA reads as TGCGCCAGCAGCCGCTCGGAGGGGGTCCTATACAATGAGCAGTTCTTC.

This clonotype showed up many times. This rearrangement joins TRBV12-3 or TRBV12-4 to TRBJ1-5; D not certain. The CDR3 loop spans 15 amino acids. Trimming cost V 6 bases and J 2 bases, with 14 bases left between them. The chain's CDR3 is CASSKALTGNQPQHF. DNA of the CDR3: TGTGCCAGCAGCAAAGCACTTACGGGCAATCAGCCCCAGCATTTT.

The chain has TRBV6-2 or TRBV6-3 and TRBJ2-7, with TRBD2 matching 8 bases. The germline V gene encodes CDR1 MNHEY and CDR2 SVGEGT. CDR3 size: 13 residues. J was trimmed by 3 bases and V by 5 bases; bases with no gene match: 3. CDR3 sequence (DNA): TGTGCCAGCAGTCCGGGACTAGTCTACGAGCAGTACTTC. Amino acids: CASSPGLVYEQYF.

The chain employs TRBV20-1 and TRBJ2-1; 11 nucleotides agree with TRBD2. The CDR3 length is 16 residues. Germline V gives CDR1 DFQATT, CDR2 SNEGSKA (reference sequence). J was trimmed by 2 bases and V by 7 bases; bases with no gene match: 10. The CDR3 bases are TGCAGTGTTCAGACTAGCGGGGCACCCCCCTACAATGAGCAGTTCTTC. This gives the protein CSVQTSGAPPYNEQFF.

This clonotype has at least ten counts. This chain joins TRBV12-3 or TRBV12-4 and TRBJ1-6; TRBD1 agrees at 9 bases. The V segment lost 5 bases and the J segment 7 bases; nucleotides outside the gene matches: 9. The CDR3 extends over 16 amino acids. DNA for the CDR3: TGTGCCAGCAGTCCCGGGTCACAGGGGGCCAATTCACCCCTCCACTTT. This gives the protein CASSPGSQGANSPLHF.